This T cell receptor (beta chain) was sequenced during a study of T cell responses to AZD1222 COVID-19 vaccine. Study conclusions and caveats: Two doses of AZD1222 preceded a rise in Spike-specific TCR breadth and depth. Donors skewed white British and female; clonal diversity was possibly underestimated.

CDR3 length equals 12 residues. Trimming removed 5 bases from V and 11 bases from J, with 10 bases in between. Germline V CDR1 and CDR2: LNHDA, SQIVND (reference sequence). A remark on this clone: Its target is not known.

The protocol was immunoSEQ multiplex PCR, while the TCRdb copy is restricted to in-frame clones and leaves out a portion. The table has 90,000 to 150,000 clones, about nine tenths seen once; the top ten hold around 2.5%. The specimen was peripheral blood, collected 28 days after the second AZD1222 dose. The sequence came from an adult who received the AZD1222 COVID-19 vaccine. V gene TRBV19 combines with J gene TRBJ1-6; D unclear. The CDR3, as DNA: TGTGCCAGTAGTGCCGTATTGCCACCCCTCCACTTT. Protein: CASSAVLPPLHF.